This T cell receptor (beta chain) was profiled in a study of blood T cell repertoires in COVID-19. Study information: The United States, Italy and Spain supplied acute and convalescent COVID-19 samples.

The method was immunoSEQ multiplex PCR; TCRdb's version includes in-frame clones alone and lacks a portion of them. The repertoire includes a few hundred thousand clones, approximately 82% of them detected once, and 3% to 4% sits in the top ten. Trimming left V 3 bases short and J 8 bases short, with 22 bases between. The germline V gene has CDR1 DFQATT and CDR2 SNEGSKA (reference sequence). This CDR3 contains 15 residues. The clonotype was recovered from a woman between 18 and 30 years old with acute or convalescent COVID-19. The V and J genes are TRBV20-1 and TRBJ1-1; a weak D match, TRBD1 (5 bases). Specimen: peripheral blood. This CDR3 is CSASSTGHIPLEAFF. The CDR3 nucleotides are TGCAGTGCTAGTAGCACAGGCCACATACCCCTAGAAGCTTTCTTT.